Following are 20 T cell receptor beta chains from one sample sequenced in a study of T cells in Graves' hyperthyroidism and ophthalmopathy. RNA transcripts were the template for amplifying TCR beta CDR3 regions. The HTBI set primed first-round TCR CDR3 RT-PCR. TCRdb re-analysed the multiplex PCR reads in MiXCR, keeping a single row per CDR3 protein. The data show 600,000 to 800,000 distinct CDR3 sequences, approximately 40% seen once. Input material: blood. The receptors originated from a woman aged 35 to 49 with Graves' hyperthyroidism.

The V gene is TRBV25-1, the J gene TRBJ1-2; D perhaps matches TRBD1 (5 bases). From germline, CDR1 is MGHDK and CDR2 SYGVNS. Trimming removed 5 bases from V and 12 bases from J, with 25 bases in between. The CDR3 extends over 15 amino acids. The CDR3 DNA reads TGTGCCAGCAGTCTGCCTCAGGGACGAGTAGAGGGCCACACCTTC. Translation gives CASSLPQGRVEGHTF.

A note on this clonotype: A junction end diverges from the germline sequence, so it may reflect a read error. The chain combines TRBV20-1 with TRBJ1-6; a weak D match, TRBD1 (6 bases). The CDR3 has 16 amino acids. Germline CDR1 and CDR2: DFQATT and SNEGSKA (reference sequence). DNA for the CDR3: TGCAGTGCTAGAGGGCCTACAGGGTCGCCGAATTCACCCCTCCTCTTT. This encodes CSARGPTGSPNSPLLF.

This clonotype occurred a few times. V usage is TRBV29-1 and J usage is TRBJ2-2; D gene uncertain. Germline V gene lookup returns CDR1 SQVTM and CDR2 ANQGSEA. V lost 6 bases and J lost 2, with 10 bases in between. The CDR3 contains 13 residues. This CDR3 is CSVFGVNTGELFF. Written as DNA, the CDR3 is TGCAGCGTCTTCGGAGTCAACACCGGGGAGCTGTTTTTT.

The gene calls are TRBV10-3 and TRBJ1-2; maybe TRBD1 (5 bases). V was clipped by 11 bases and J by 3 bases, with 19 bases between them. CDR3 length: 14 amino acids. Germline CDR1 is ENHRY and CDR2 is SYGVKD. CDR3: CASQSGGGDYGYTF. CDR3 coding DNA: TGTGCCTCCCAATCGGGGGGAGGTGACTATGGCTACACCTTC.

This chain links TRBV4-3 with TRBJ1-6; 9 bases match TRBD1. Germline values: CDR1 LGHNA, CDR2 YSLEER. The CDR3 has 15 residues. Germline trimming cut 3 bases from V and 10 bases from J; bases unmatched to any gene: 7. For the CDR3, the DNA is TGCGCCAGCAGCCAGCCGGGACAGGGTCGATCACCCCTCCACTTT. It encodes CASSQPGQGRSPLHF.

The chain employs TRBV6-4 and TRBJ1-1; TRBD1 is a possible D gene (5 bases). Trimming shortened V by 6 bases and J by 0 bases, and 14 bases separated the two germline ends. This CDR3 spans 15 amino acids. Germline-derived CDR1 and CDR2 are MRHNA and SNTAGT. CDR3 coding DNA: TGTGCCAGCAGCCTACGACAGAAAATGAACACTGAAGCTTTCTTT. It yields the protein CASSLRQKMNTEAFF.

A few counts support this clonotype. At one end the junction does not follow the germline gene, possibly because of a read error. This chain connects TRBV10-3 to TRBJ1-5; D is uncertain. The germline gives CDR1 ENHRY, CDR2 SYGVKD. CDR3 length: 12 residues. The CDR3 sequence is CASSSAEQPQHF. The CDR3 nucleotides are TGTGCCAGCAGTTCGGCTGAACAGCCCCAGCATTTT.

The table lists this clonotype with many counts. The V and J genes are TRBV10-3 and TRBJ2-7; 10 nucleotides agree with TRBD1. The CDR3 sequence is 14 residues long. Germline V gene sequence: CDR1 ENHRY, CDR2 SYGVKD. V was pared by 11 bases and J by 5 bases, with 12 bases of the junction left unmatched. The CDR3 coding sequence is TGTGCCTCCCAAATAGGGACAGGGGTTAACGAGCAGTACTTC. It is translated as CASQIGTGVNEQYF.

This clonotype was recorded at least ten times. This chain joins TRBV15 and TRBJ1-2; tentative D call: TRBD1 (6 bases). Germline lookup yields CDR1 LNHNV and CDR2 YYDKDF (reference sequence). V gave up 0 bases and J gave up 8 bases, with 10 bases separating them. This CDR3 region has 13 residues. CDR3 sequence: CATSREGARGYTF. CDR3 DNA sequence: TGTGCCACCAGCAGAGAGGGGGCGCGAGGCTACACCTTC.

The chain is built from TRBV12-5 and TRBJ1-4, with D unresolved. CDR3 length: 12 residues. Trimming stripped 6 bases from V and 8 bases from J, with 10 bases between. From germline, CDR1 is LGHNT and CDR2 FRNRAP. CDR3 loop: CASGPAQEKLFF. For the CDR3, the DNA is TGTGCTAGTGGCCCGGCACAAGAAAAACTGTTTTTT.

This clonotype was recorded many times. The chain couples TRBV2 to TRBJ1-1; 10 nucleotides match TRBD1. Trimming removed 5 bases from V and 8 bases from J; junction bases left unmatched: 8. This CDR3 has 14 residues. Germline V gene sequence: CDR1 SNHLY, CDR2 FYNNEI. The CDR3 is CASSYYRDRGEAFF. The CDR3 DNA sequence: TGTGCCAGCAGTTATTACCGGGACAGGGGAGAAGCTTTCTTT.

This clonotype was detected only once. The CDR3 sequence is CASMGVWAEEYGNQPQHF. CDR3 coding DNA: TGTGCCAGCATGGGAGTGTGGGCGGAGGAGTATGGCAATCAGCCCCAGCATTTT. The V call is TRBV6-5, the J call TRBJ1-5; no firm D call. CDR3 length: 18 amino acids. CDR1 MNHEY and CDR2 SVGAGI come from the germline V gene. Between the trimmed V and J ends, which lost 7 bases and 2 bases, there was a span of 24 bases.

This clonotype was detected a few times. The gene calls are TRBV24-1 and TRBJ2-1, with TRBD2 identical over 11 bases. CDR1 is KGHDR, CDR2 SFDVKD, per germline. Unmatched junction bases numbered 3, after V lost 4 bases and J lost 5 bases. The CDR3 has 15 residues. The CDR3 nucleotides read TGTGCCACCAGTGACCTGGGACTAGCGGACAATGAGCAGTTCTTC. It encodes CATSDLGLADNEQFF.

This clonotype has ten or more counts. The V gene is TRBV5-1, the J gene TRBJ2-2; D is unresolved. The V end was cut by 0 bases, the J end by 6 bases, with 6 bases between. Germline V gene sequence: CDR1 SGHRS, CDR2 YFSETQ. The CDR3 runs 13 residues. This CDR3 is CASSLDGSGELFF. The CDR3 DNA reads as TGCGCCAGCAGCTTGGACGGATCCGGGGAGCTGTTTTTT.

The rearrangement joins TRBV12-3 or TRBV12-4 to TRBJ2-7, with TRBD1 matching over 9 bases. CDR3 length: 12 residues. The ends lost 4 bases at V and 13 bases at J; junction bases unmatched: 8. CDR3 coding DNA: TGTGCCAGCAGTTCTCGGACAGGGGATCTTTACTTC. Its protein product is CASSSRTGDLYF.

CDR3 bases: TGTGCCAGTAGTATGTATGGAGGGGCGAACACTGAAGCTTTCTTT. Protein: CASSMYGGANTEAFF. The V call is TRBV19, the J call TRBJ1-1, with a possible D match to TRBD1 (5 bases). Germline lookup yields CDR1 LNHDA and CDR2 SQIVND (reference sequence). The CDR3 contains 15 residues. The germline V and J ends were trimmed by 3 bases and 1 base, with 12 bases remaining between them.

The chain links TRBV19 to TRBJ2-7, with a weak D call TRBD2 (7 bases). This CDR3 is built from 15 residues. Germline-derived CDR1 and CDR2 are LNHDA and SQIVND (reference sequence). V lost 6 bases and J 2 bases, leaving 17 bases between the germline ends. Here the CDR3 reads CASSYWGGGAYEQYF. For the CDR3, the DNA is TGTGCCAGTAGCTACTGGGGAGGGGGAGCCTACGAGCAGTACTTC. The variable domain in full, with the rest retrieved from reference TRBV19 and TRBJ2-7, is DGGITQSPKYLFRKEGQNVTLSCEQNLNHDAMYWYRQDPGQGLRLIYYSQIVNDFQKGDIAEGYSVSREKKESFPLTVTSAQKNPTAFYLCASSYWGGGAYEQYFGPGTRLTVT.

This clonotype was seen many times. The rearrangement uses TRBV29-1 and TRBJ2-5; 10 bases are a match to TRBD2. V dropped 0 bases and J dropped 5; count of bases not matched to a gene: 6. The CDR3 runs 15 residues. Germline V gene sequence: CDR1 SQVTM, CDR2 ANQGSEA. The CDR3, as DNA: TGCAGCGTTGAAGATCCTAGCGGGGGTTTTGAGACCCAGTACTTC. Amino acid sequence: CSVEDPSGGFETQYF.

This clonotype has at least ten counts. J is TRBJ2-7 and V is TRBV7-9; D remains unclear. V was clipped by 2 bases and J by 7 bases, with 12 bases between them. This CDR3 comprises 13 residues. Germline CDR1 and CDR2: SEHNR and FQNEAQ (reference sequence). The CDR3 DNA reads TGTGCCAGCAGCTTAATCACGCGGCGAGAGCAGTACTTC. This translates into CASSLITRREQYF.

The V gene is TRBV12-3 or TRBV12-4, the J gene TRBJ1-3; tentatively, D is TRBD1 (5 bases). Between the trimmed V and J ends, which lost 6 bases and 8 bases, there was a span of 17 bases. There are 14 residues in the CDR3. This CDR3 reads CASRRTLMLDTIYF. The CDR3 bases are TGTGCCAGCAGGCGGACATTGATGCTGGACACCATATATTTT.